The T cell receptor beta chain under discussion was sequenced for a study of control samples from healthy donors and cancer patients. Generated by immunoSEQ multiplex PCR, the TCRdb table keeps only in-frame clones and is missing some. This table holds over 110,000 clones, around 85% found once. With 1 base removed from V and 5 bases from J, the gap between germline ends came to 25 bases. Germline V gives CDR1 SGHDN, CDR2 FVKESK. This CDR3 comprises 19 residues. The clonotype comes from a woman aged 25 to 39 in good health. Sequencing was done on a sample of blood. This chain connects TRBV14 to TRBJ2-3; D may correspond to TRBD1 or TRBD2 (5 bases each). CDR3 loop: CASSQAAPFWGSWRDTQYF. DNA for the CDR3: TGTGCCAGCAGCCAAGCAGCCCCCTTTTGGGGGAGCTGGAGAGATACGCAGTATTTT.